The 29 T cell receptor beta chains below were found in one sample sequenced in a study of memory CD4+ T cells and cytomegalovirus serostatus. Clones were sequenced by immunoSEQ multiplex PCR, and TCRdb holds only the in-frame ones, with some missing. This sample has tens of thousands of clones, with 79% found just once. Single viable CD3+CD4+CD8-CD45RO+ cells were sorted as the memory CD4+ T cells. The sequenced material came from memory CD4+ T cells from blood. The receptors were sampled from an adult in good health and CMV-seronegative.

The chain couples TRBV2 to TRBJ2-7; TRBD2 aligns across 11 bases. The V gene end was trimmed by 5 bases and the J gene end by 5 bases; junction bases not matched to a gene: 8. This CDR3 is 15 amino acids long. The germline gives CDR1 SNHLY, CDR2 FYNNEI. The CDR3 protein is CASSPTSGIINEQYF. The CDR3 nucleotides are TGTGCCAGCAGTCCGACTAGCGGGATTATCAACGAGCAGTACTTC.

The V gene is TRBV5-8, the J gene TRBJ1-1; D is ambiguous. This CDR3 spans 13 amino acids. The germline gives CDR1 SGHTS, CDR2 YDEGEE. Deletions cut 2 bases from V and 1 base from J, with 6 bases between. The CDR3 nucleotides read TGTGCCAGCAGCTTAGAACGGAACACTGAAGCTTTCTTT. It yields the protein CASSLERNTEAFF.

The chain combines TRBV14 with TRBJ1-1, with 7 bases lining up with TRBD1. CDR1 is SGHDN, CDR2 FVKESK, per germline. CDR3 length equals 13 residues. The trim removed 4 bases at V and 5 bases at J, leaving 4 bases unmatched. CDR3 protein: CASSRYRGTEAFF. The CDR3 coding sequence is TGTGCCAGCAGCCGATACAGGGGAACTGAAGCTTTCTTT. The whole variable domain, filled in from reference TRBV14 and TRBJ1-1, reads EAGVTQFPSHSVIEKGQTVTLRCDPISGHDNLYWYRRVMGKEIKFLLHFVKESKQDESGMPNNRFLAERTGGTYSTLKVQPAELEDSGVYFCASSRYRGTEAFFGQGTRLTVV.

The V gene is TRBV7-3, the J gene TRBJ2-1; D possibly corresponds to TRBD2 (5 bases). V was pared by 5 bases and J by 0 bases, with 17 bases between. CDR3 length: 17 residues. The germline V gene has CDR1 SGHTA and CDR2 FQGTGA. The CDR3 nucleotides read TGTGCCAGCAGCGATACCGACCGGGGTGCCTCCTACAATGAGCAGTTCTTC. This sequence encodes CASSDTDRGASYNEQFF.

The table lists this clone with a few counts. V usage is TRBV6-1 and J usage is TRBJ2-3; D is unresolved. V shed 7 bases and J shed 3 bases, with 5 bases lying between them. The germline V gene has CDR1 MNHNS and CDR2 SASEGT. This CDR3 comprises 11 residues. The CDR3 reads CASKRTDTQYF. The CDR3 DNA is TGTGCCAGCAAGAGGACAGATACGCAGTATTTT.

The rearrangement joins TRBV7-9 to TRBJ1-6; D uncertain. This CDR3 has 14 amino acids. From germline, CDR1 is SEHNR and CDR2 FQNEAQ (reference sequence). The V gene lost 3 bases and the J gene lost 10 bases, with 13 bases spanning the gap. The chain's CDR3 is CASSFMDRSSPLHF. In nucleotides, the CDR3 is TGTGCCAGCAGCTTCATGGACCGTTCATCACCCCTCCACTTT. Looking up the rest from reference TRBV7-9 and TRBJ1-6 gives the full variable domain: DTGVSQNPRHKITKRGQNVTFRCDPISEHNRLYWYRQTLGQGPEFLTYFQNEAQLEKSRLLSDRFSAERPKGSFSTLEIQRTEQGDSAMYLCASSFMDRSSPLHFGNGTRLTVT.

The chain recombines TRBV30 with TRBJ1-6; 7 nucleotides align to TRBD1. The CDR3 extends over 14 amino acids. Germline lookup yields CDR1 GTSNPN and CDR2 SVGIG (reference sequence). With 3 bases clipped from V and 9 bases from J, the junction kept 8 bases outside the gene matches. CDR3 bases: TGTGCCTGGAGCACAGGGGCTGGAGGTTCACCCCTCCACTTT. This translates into CAWSTGAGGSPLHF.

The CDR3 sequence is CASSGGQGVSGAFF. The CDR3 nucleotides read TGTGCCAGCAGTGGAGGACAGGGGGTTTCAGGAGCTTTCTTT. This sequence joins TRBV6-1 and TRBJ1-1, with 10 bases aligning to TRBD1. Germline loops: CDR1 MNHNS, CDR2 SASEGT. Trimming took 4 bases from V and 10 from J; bases not matched to a gene: 9. The CDR3 runs to 14 residues.

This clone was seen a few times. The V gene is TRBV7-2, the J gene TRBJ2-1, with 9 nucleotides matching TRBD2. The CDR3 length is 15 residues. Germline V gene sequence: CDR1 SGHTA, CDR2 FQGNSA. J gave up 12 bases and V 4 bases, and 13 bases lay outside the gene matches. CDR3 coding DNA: TGTGCCAGCAGCTCTCACATAAGTAGCGGGAGTGGGCAGTTCTTC. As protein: CASSSHISSGSGQFF.

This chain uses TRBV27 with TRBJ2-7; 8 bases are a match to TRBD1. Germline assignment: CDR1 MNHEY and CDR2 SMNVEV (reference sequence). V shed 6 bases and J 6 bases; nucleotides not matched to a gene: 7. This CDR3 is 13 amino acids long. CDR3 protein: CASRAVQGVEQYF. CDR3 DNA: TGTGCCAGCAGGGCAGTACAGGGGGTCGAGCAGTACTTC.

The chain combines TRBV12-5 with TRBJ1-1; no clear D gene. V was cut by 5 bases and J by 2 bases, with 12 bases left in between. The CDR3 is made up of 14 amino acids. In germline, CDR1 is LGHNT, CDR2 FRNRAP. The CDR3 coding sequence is TGTGCTAGTGGTCCTCCATATACTAACACTGAAGCTTTCTTT. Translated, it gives CASGPPYTNTEAFF. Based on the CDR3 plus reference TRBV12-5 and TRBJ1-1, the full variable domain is DARVTQTPRHKVTEMGQEVTMRCQPILGHNTVFWYRQTMMQGLELLAYFRNRAPLDDSGMPKDRFSAEMPDATLATLKIQPSEPRDSAVYFCASGPPYTNTEAFFGQGTRLTVV.

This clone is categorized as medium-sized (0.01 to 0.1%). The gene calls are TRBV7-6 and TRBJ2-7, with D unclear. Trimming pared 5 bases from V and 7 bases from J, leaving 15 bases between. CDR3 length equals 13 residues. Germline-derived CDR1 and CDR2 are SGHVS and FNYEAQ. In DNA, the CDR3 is TGTGCCAGCAGCCGAGAAGGCAGTGGAGAGCAGTACTTC. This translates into CASSREGSGEQYF.

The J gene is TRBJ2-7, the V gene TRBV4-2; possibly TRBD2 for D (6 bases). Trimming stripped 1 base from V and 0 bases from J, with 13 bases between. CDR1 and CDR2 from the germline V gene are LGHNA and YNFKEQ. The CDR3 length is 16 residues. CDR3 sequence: CASSQVGRGSSYEQYF. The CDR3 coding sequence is TGTGCCAGCAGCCAAGTGGGGCGGGGTAGCTCCTACGAGCAGTACTTC.

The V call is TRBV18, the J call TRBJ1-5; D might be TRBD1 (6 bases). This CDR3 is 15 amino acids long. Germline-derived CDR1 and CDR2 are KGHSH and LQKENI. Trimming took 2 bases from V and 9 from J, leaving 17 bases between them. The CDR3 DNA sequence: TGTGCCAGCTCACCATCCGAGGGGGGCCTAGGGCCCCAGCATTTT. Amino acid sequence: CASSPSEGGLGPQHF.

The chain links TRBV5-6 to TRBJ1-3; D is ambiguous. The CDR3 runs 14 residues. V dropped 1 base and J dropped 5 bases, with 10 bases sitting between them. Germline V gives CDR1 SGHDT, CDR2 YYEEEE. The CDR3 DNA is TGTGCCAGCAGCTTGTCTGGGGTGAGAAACACCATATATTTT. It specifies CASSLSGVRNTIYF. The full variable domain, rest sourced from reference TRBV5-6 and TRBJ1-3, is DAGVTQSPTHLIKTRGQQVTLRCSPKSGHDTVSWYQQALGQGPQFIFQYYEEEERQRGNFPDRFSGHQFPNYSSELNVNALLLGDSALYLCASSLSGVRNTIYFGEGSWLTVV.

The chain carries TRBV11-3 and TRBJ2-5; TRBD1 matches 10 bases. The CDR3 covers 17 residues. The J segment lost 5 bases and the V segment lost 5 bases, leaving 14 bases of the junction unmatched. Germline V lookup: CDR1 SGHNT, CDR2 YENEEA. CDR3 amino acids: CASSHPPGTGDRETQYF. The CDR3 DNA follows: TGTGCCAGCAGCCACCCACCCGGGACAGGGGACAGGGAGACCCAGTACTTC.

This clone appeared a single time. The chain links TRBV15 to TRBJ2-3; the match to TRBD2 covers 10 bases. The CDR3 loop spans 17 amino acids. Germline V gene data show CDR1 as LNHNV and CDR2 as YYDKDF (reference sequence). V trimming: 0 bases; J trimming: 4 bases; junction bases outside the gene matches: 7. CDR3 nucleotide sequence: TGTGCCACCAGCAGAGACCGGGGGACTAGCGAAGCAGATACGCAGTATTTT. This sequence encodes CATSRDRGTSEADTQYF.

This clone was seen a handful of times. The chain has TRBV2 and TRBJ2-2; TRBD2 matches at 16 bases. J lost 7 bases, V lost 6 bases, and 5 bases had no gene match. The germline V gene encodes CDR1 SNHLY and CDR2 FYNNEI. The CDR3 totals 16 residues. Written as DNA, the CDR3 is TGTGCCAGCAGGCCGGGACTAGCGGGAGGGGACGGGGAGCTGTTTTTT. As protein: CASRPGLAGGDGELFF.

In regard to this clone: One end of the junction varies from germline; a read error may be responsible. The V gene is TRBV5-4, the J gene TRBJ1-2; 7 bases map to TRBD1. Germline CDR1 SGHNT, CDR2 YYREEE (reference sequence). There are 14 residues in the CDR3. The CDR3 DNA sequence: TGCGCCAGCAGCCAGCAGGGGGGAGACTATGGCTACACCTTC. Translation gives CASSQQGGDYGYTF. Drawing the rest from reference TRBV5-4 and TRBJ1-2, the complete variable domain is ETGVTQSPTHLIKTRGQQVTLRCSSQSGHNTVSWYQQALGQGPQFIFQYYREEENGRGNFPPRFSGLQFPNYSSELNVNALELDDSALYLCASSQQGGDYGYTFGSGTRLTVV.

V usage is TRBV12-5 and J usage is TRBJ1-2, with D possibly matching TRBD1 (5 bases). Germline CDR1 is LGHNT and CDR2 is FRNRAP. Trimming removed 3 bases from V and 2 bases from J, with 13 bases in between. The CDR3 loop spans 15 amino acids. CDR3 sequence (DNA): TGTGCTAGTGGTTTCCCTTCGGGGGGGAACTATGGCTACACCTTC. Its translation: CASGFPSGGNYGYTF.

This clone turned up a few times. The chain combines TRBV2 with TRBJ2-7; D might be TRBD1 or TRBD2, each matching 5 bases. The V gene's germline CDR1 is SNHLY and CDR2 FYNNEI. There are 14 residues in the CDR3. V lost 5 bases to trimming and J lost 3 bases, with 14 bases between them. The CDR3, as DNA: TGTGCCAGCAGTAGAACAGGAAGCGGCTACGAGCAGTACTTC. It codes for CASSRTGSGYEQYF.

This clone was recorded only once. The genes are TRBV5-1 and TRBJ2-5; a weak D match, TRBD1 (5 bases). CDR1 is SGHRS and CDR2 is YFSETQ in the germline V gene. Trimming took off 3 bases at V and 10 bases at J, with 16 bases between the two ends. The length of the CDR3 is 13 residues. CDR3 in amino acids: CASSYAREMDQYF. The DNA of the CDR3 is TGCGCCAGCAGCTATGCCAGGGAAATGGACCAGTACTTC.

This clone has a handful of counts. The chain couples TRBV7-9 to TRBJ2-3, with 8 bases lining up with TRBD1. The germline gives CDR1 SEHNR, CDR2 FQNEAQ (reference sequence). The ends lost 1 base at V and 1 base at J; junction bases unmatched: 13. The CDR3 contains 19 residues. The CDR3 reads CASSLGAGGDLMGTDTQYF. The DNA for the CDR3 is TGTGCCAGCAGCTTAGGCGCAGGGGGCGATCTAATGGGCACAGATACGCAGTATTTT. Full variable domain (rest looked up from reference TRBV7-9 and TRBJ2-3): DTGVSQNPRHKITKRGQNVTFRCDPISEHNRLYWYRQTLGQGPEFLTYFQNEAQLEKSRLLSDRFSAERPKGSFSTLEIQRTEQGDSAMYLCASSLGAGGDLMGTDTQYFGPGTRLTVL.

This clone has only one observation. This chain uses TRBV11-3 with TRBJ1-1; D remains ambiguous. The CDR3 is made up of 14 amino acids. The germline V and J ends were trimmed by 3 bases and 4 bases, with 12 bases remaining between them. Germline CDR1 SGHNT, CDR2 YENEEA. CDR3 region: CASSLSHWGTEAFF. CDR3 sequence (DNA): TGTGCCAGCAGCTTGTCGCACTGGGGCACTGAAGCTTTCTTT.

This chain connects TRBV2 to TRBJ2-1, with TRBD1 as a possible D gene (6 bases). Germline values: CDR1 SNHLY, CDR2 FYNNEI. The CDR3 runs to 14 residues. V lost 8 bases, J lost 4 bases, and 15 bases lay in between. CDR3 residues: CASCRDIRYNEQFF. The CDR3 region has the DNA TGTGCCAGCTGTCGGGACATAAGATACAATGAGCAGTTCTTC. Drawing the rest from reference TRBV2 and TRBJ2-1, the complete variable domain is EPEVTQTPSHQVTQMGQEVILRCVPISNHLYFYWYRQILGQKVEFLVSFYNNEISEKSEIFDDQFSVERPDGSNFTLKIRSTKLEDSAMYFCASCRDIRYNEQFFGPGTRLTVL.

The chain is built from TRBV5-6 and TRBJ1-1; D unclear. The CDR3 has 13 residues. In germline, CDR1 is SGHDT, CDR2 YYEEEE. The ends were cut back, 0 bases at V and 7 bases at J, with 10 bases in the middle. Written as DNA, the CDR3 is TGTGCCAGCAGCTTGGTGGCAGACGATGAAGCTTTCTTT. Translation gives CASSLVADDEAFF.

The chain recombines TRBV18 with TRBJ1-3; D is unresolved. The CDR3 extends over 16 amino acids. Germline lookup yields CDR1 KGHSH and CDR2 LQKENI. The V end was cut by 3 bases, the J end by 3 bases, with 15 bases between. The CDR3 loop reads CASSPSGVRGGNTIYF. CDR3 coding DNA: TGTGCCAGCTCACCGTCCGGGGTTCGGGGTGGAAACACCATATATTTT.

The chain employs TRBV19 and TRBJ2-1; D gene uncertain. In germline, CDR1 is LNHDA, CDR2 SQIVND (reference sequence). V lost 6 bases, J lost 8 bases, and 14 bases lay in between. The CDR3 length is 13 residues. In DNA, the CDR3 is TGTGCCAGTAGGAACCGACGGTACCATGAGCAGTTCTTC. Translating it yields CASRNRRYHEQFF.

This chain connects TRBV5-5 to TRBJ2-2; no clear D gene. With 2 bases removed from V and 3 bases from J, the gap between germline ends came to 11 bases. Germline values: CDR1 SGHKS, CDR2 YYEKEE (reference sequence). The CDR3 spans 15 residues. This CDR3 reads CASSLGSPYTGELFF. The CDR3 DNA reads TGTGCCAGCAGCTTAGGTAGCCCGTACACCGGGGAGCTGTTTTTT.